A selection of T cell receptor beta chains follows, all from one sample in a study of T cell repertoires in cytomegalovirus infection. MiXCR, run by TCRdb on the reads, gives a single entry per CDR3 protein. The sample has around 180,000 distinct CDR3 sequences; roughly 20% are singletons. Material for sequencing was PBMCs. The receptors derive from a human donor in good health (CMV status not recorded). Some clones in this sample may be carry-over from other donors' samples. CDR3s include the opening cysteine and the closing phenylalanine or tryptophan. D genes are given only for firm matches. Clone size is not always given. Where it is, it says once, few, many or a class for expanded clones.

size: once; D: .; J: TRBJ2-7; V: TRBV19; DNA: TGTGTCAGTAGTATAGCCATTAGCGAGTCCTACGAGCAGTACTTC; CDR3: CVSSIAISESYEQYF
size: .; D: .; J: TRBJ1-1; V: TRBV12-3/TRBV12-4; DNA: TGTGCCAGCAGTTGTGGGGGCTCGGAAGCTTTCTTT; CDR3: CASSCGGSEAFF
size: many; D: TRBD1; J: TRBJ1-6; V: TRBV12-3/TRBV12-4; DNA: TGTGCCAGCACCCAGACAGGGGCTGGTAATTCACCCCTCCACTTT; CDR3: CASTQTGAGNSPLHF
size: many; D: .; J: TRBJ1-1; V: TRBV28; DNA: TGTGCCAGCAGTACAGGGTCTGTGAACACTGAAGCTTTCTTT; CDR3: CASSTGSVNTEAFF
size: .; D: TRBD1; J: TRBJ1-5; V: TRBV12-3/TRBV12-4; DNA: TGTGCCAGCAGTGACAGGGTATTGGAGCCCCAGCATTTT; CDR3: CASSDRVLEPQHF
size: few; D: .; J: TRBJ2-1; V: TRBV11-2; DNA: TGTGCCAGCAGCTTAGATAGCGCCTCCTACAATGAGCAGTTCTTC; CDR3: CASSLDSASYNEQFF
size: few; D: TRBD2; J: TRBJ2-1; V: TRBV29-1; DNA: TGCAGCGTTGAAGGCCGGACTAGCGGGAGCATCTATGAGCAGTTCTTC; CDR3: CSVEGRTSGSIYEQFF
size: .; D: .; J: TRBJ1-4; V: TRBV18; DNA: TGTGCCAGCTCACTCGGGTCGGTACCGGGTGTGAAACTGTTTTTT; CDR3: CASSLGSVPGVKLFF
size: many; D: TRBD1; J: TRBJ2-7; V: TRBV7-2; DNA: TGTGCCAGCAGCTTATCCGGGACAGCTACCTCCTACGAGCAGTACTTC; CDR3: CASSLSGTATSYEQYF
size: .; D: .; J: TRBJ2-3; V: TRBV29-1; DNA: TGCAGCGTTGAAGCCCCGAGCGGGGATACGCAGTATTTT; CDR3: CSVEAPSGDTQYF
size: .; D: .; J: TRBJ2-3; V: TRBV2; DNA: TGTGCCAGCAGCTGGGGACAAGGAGGGACAGATACGCAGTATTTT; CDR3: CASSWGQGGTDTQYF
size: many; D: .; J: TRBJ2-1; V: TRBV11-2; DNA: TGTGCCAGCAGCTTAACCAGAAATGAGCAGTTCTTC; CDR3: CASSLTRNEQFF
size: few; D: .; J: TRBJ1-1; V: TRBV5-6; DNA: TGTGCCAGCAGCCTTGGGCAGGTCACTGAAGCTTTCTTT; CDR3: CASSLGQVTEAFF
size: .; D: TRBD1; J: TRBJ2-2; V: TRBV28; DNA: TGTGCCAGCAGTGAAACCGGGACAGGTAGAGGGGAGCTGTTTTTT; CDR3: CASSETGTGRGELFF
size: .; D: .; J: TRBJ2-2; V: TRBV2; DNA: TGTGCCAGCAGAATGTGGACCTCGAACACCGGGGAGCTGTTTTTT; CDR3: CASRMWTSNTGELFF
size: .; D: .; J: TRBJ2-6; V: TRBV19; DNA: TGTGCCAGTAGTACCGGACAGTGGAGCTCTGGGGCCAACGTCCTGACTTTC; CDR3: CASSTGQWSSGANVLTF
size: .; D: TRBD2; J: TRBJ2-1; V: TRBV28; DNA: TGTGCCAGCAGTTTGCCTAGCGGGAAATGGAATGAGCAGTTCTTC; CDR3: CASSLPSGKWNEQFF
size: many; D: TRBD1; J: TRBJ1-1; V: TRBV7-9; DNA: TGTGCCAGCAGCTTAGCGGTCTCGAGGGACAGCTTTATGAACACTGAAGCTTTCTTT; CDR3: CASSLAVSRDSFMNTEAFF
size: few; D: TRBD1; J: TRBJ2-1; V: TRBV5-6; DNA: TGTGCCAGCAGTAGGGGGCCTCCCTACAATGAGCAGTTCTTC; CDR3: CASSRGPPYNEQFF
size: .; D: TRBD1; J: TRBJ2-5; V: TRBV10-3; DNA: TGTGCCATCAGTCCCTCTACAGGGGCCCAAGAGACCCAGTACTTC; CDR3: CAISPSTGAQETQYF
size: .; D: .; J: TRBJ1-5; V: TRBV29-1; DNA: TGCAGCGCCAGACTCGGGGACAATCAGCCCCAGCATTTT; CDR3: CSARLGDNQPQHF
size: few; D: TRBD1; J: TRBJ2-2; V: TRBV6-2/TRBV6-3; DNA: TGTGCCAGCAGTCGAAGACAGGGGCTGGTCGGGGAGCTGTTTTTT; CDR3: CASSRRQGLVGELFF
size: .; D: TRBD2; J: TRBJ2-2; V: TRBV5-6; DNA: TGTGCCAGCAGTTTCGGACTAGCGCAGAACACCGGGGAGCTGTTTTTT; CDR3: CASSFGLAQNTGELFF
size: few; D: TRBD1; J: TRBJ2-4; V: TRBV14; DNA: TGTGCCAGCTCCGGGACAGAGAAGTACTTC; CDR3: CASSGTEKYF
size: medium-sized; D: .; J: TRBJ2-7; V: TRBV7-2; DNA: TGTGCCAGCAGCTTATACGGCAGGGGTCTGTCCGAGCAGTACTTC; CDR3: CASSLYGRGLSEQYF
size: .; D: .; J: TRBJ1-1; V: TRBV6-2/TRBV6-3; DNA: TGTGCCAGCAGGACGGTCCCCGTGAACACTGAAGCTTTCTTT; CDR3: CASRTVPVNTEAFF
size: .; D: TRBD1; J: TRBJ1-4; V: TRBV20-1; DNA: TGCAGTGCCTTCTGGGACAGAGATGAAAAACTGTTTTTT; CDR3: CSAFWDRDEKLFF